One sample yielded the 10 T cell receptor beta chains listed below, sequenced in a study of shared clonotypes between healthy human individuals. TCRdb's copy holds only in-frame clones and misses some; the assay was immunoSEQ multiplex PCR. The table records about 460,000 clones, around 77% of them present only once. The sequenced material came from PBMCs. These receptors originate from a woman aged 40 to 50 in good health. Some clones in this sample may be carry-over from other donors' samples.

This clone was counted a few times. The chain links TRBV4-1 to TRBJ2-7, with D unresolved. V lost 4 bases and J 2 bases, leaving 9 bases between the germline ends. This CDR3 contains 13 residues. Per germline, CDR1 MGHRA and CDR2 YSYEKL. The CDR3: CASSPPSAYEQYF. The CDR3 coding sequence is TGCGCCAGCAGCCCGCCAAGCGCCTACGAGCAGTACTTC.

As to this clone: This specimen includes other DNA sequences encoding the same CDR3. The V and J genes are TRBV15 and TRBJ1-3; the D is unclear. V was clipped by 0 bases and J by 0 bases, with 9 bases between them. This CDR3 has 16 amino acids. CDR1 and CDR2 from the germline V gene are LNHNV and YYDKDF (reference sequence). In DNA form, the CDR3 reads TGTGCCACCAGCAGAGATCGGGGAGCCTCTGGAAACACCATATATTTT. This gives the protein CATSRDRGASGNTIYF.

The chain recombines TRBV7-9 with TRBJ2-7, with a weak D call TRBD2 (5 bases). Germline V gene data show CDR1 as SEHNR and CDR2 as FQNEAQ (reference sequence). Trimming cost V 5 bases and J 0 bases, with 17 bases left between them. CDR3 size: 16 residues. The CDR3 region is CASSPDEGGSSYEQYF. The CDR3 DNA sequence: TGTGCCAGCAGCCCCGATGAGGGTGGCAGCTCCTACGAGCAGTACTTC.

This clone has just a few counts. The chain joins TRBV4-1 to TRBJ1-5; the D gene is possibly TRBD1 (5 bases). V lost 4 bases and J lost 6, with 13 bases in between. The germline CDR1 and CDR2 sequences are MGHRA and YSYEKL. The CDR3 loop spans 14 amino acids. Here the CDR3 DNA reads TGCGCCAGCAGCCCCGTGGGGGGAGGTCAGCCCCAGCATTTT. This gives the protein CASSPVGGGQPQHF.

The CDR3: CSALGDYEQYF. CDR3 nucleotide sequence: TGCAGTGCTCTGGGGGACTACGAGCAGTACTTC. This chain uses TRBV20-1 with TRBJ2-7; D is possibly TRBD1 or TRBD2 (5 bases each). The length of the CDR3 is 11 residues. Germline V gives CDR1 DFQATT, CDR2 SNEGSKA (reference sequence). V was clipped by 5 bases and J by 3 bases, with 8 bases between them.

V is TRBV7-2 and J is TRBJ2-7, with unresolved D. Trimming took 1 base from V and 4 from J, leaving 11 bases between them. In germline, CDR1 is SGHTA, CDR2 FQGNSA. This CDR3 is built from 14 residues. DNA for the CDR3: TGTGCCAGCAGCTTAGGACTCAACCGATACGAGCAGTACTTC. Translated, it gives CASSLGLNRYEQYF.

The chain carries TRBV19 and TRBJ2-1, with D possibly TRBD2 on 6 matching bases. The germline gives CDR1 LNHDA, CDR2 SQIVND (reference sequence). This CDR3 has 15 residues. Trimming left V 6 bases short and J 7 bases short, with 19 bases between. The CDR3 DNA sequence: TGTGCCAGTAGCCAACGGGTGGGACTGGCGAATGAGCAGTTCTTC. It specifies CASSQRVGLANEQFF.

The CDR3 coding sequence is TGCGCCAGCAGCCGCTCCTTCTATTACGAGCAGTACTTC. Its translation is CASSRSFYYEQYF. The genes are TRBV4-1 and TRBJ2-7, with unresolved D. The CDR3 is made up of 13 amino acids. The germline V and J ends were trimmed by 4 bases and 4 bases, with 11 bases remaining between them. Germline V lookup: CDR1 MGHRA, CDR2 YSYEKL.

On this clone itself: One base separates it from a far larger clone, so it is likely a read error. The chain recombines TRBV1 with TRBJ1-1; the tabulated D call, TRBD1, remains unverified against the DNA. TRBV1 is an annotated pseudogene. This CDR3 has 15 residues. The CDR3 reads CTSSQEDRESTEAFF. The CDR3 DNA is TGCACCAGCAGCCAAGAAGACAGGGAGAGCACTGAAGCTTTCTTT.

The rearrangement uses TRBV7-2 and TRBJ1-2, with D hard to call. The CDR3 contains 15 residues. Trimming removed 5 bases at V and 7 bases at J, with 20 bases between. Per the germline V gene, CDR1 is SGHTA and CDR2 is FQGNSA. CDR3 in amino acids: CASSQALAEGGGYTF. DNA of the CDR3: TGTGCCAGCAGCCAAGCCCTTGCGGAGGGTGGTGGCTACACCTTC.